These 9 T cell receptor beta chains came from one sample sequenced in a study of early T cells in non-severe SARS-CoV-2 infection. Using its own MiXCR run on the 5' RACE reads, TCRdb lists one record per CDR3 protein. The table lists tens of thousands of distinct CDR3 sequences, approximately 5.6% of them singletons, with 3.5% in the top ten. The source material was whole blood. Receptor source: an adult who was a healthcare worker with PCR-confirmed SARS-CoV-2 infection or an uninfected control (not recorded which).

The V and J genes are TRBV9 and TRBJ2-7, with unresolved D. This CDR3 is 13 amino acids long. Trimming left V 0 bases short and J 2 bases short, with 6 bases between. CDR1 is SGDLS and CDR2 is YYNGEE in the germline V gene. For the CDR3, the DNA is TGTGCCAGCAGCGTAGGACCAACCTACGAGCAGTACTTC. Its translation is CASSVGPTYEQYF.

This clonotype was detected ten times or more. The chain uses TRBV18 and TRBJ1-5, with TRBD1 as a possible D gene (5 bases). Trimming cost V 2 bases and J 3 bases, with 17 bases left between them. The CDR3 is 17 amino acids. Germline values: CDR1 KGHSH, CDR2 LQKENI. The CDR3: CASSPKAAQGPNQPQHF. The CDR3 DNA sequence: TGTGCCAGCTCACCAAAGGCGGCTCAGGGCCCCAATCAGCCCCAGCATTTT.

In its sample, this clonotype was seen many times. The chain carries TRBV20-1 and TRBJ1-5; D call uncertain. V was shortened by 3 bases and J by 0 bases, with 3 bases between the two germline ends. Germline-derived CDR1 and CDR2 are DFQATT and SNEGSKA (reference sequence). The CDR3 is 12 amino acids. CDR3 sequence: CSASYSNQPQHF. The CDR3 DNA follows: TGCAGTGCTAGCTATAGCAATCAGCCCCAGCATTTT.

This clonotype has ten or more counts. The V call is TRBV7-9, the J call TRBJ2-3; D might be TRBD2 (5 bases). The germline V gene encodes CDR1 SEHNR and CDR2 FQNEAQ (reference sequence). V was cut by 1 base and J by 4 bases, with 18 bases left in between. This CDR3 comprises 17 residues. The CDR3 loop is CASSLGWRVPVADTQYF. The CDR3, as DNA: TGTGCCAGCAGCTTAGGGTGGCGGGTACCCGTCGCAGATACGCAGTATTTT.

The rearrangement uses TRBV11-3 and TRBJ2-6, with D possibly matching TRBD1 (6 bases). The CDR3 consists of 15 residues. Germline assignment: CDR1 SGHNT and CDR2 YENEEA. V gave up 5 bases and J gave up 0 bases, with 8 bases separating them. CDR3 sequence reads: CASSPGVSGANVLTF. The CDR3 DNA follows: TGTGCCAGCAGCCCAGGGGTCTCTGGGGCCAACGTCCTGACTTTC.

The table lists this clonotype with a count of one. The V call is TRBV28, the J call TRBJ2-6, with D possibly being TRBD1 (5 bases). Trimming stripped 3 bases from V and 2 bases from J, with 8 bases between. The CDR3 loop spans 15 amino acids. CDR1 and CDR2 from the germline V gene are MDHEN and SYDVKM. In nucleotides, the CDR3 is TGTGCCAGCAGTTTCCGACAGACTGGGGCCAACGTCCTGACTTTC. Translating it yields CASSFRQTGANVLTF.

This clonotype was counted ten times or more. CDR3 nucleotide sequence: TGCGCCAGCAGCTACACAGGGGCAACAACTAATGAAAAACTGTTTTTT. Protein sequence: CASSYTGATTNEKLFF. The chain links TRBV5-1 to TRBJ1-4, with 7 bases that match TRBD1. Per the germline V gene, CDR1 is SGHRS and CDR2 is YFSETQ. The CDR3 is made up of 16 amino acids. V lost 3 bases, J lost 0 bases, and 5 bases stayed unmatched.

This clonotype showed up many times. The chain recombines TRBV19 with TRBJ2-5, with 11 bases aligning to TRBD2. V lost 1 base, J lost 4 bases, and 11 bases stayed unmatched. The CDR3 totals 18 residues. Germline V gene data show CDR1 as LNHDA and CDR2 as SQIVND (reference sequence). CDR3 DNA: TGTGCCAGTAGTATAGGGGGACTAGCGGTCCCGATGGGAGAGACCCAGTACTTC. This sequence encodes CASSIGGLAVPMGETQYF.

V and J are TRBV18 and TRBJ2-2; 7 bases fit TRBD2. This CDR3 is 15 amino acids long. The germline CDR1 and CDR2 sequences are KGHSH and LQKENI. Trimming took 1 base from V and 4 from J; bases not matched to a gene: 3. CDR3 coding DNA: TGTGCCAGCTCACCACTGGGACTACCCACCGGGGAGCTGTTTTTT. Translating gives CASSPLGLPTGELFF. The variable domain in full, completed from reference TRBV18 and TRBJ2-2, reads NAGVMQNPRHLVRRRGQEARLRCSPMKGHSHVYWYRQLPEEGLKFMVYLQKENIIDESGMPKERFSAEFPKEGPSILRIQQVVRGDSAAYFCASSPLGLPTGELFFGEGSRLTVL.